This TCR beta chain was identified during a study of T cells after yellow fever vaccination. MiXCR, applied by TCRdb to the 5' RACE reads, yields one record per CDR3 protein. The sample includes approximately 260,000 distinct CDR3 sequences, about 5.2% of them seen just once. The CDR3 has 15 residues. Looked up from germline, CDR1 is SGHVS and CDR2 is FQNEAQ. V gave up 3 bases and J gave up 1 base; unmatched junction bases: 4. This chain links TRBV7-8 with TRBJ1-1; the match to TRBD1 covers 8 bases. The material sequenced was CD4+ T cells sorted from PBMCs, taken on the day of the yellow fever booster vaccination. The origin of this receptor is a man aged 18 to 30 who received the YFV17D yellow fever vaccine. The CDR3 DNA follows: TGTGCCAGCAGCTTGACAGGGGCGGAGAACACTGAAGCTTTCTTT. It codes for CASSLTGAENTEAFF.